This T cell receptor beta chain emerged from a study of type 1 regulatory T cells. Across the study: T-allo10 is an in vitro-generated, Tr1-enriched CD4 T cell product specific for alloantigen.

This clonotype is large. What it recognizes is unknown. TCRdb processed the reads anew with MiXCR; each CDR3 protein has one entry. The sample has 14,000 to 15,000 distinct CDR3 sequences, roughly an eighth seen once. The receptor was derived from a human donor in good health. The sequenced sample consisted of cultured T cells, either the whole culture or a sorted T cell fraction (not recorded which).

CDR3 sequence (DNA): TGTGCCAGCAGCTCCCTTATTAGCGGGAGGAGGAACACCGGGGAGCTGTTTTTT. Translation gives CASSSLISGRRNTGELFF. The gene calls are TRBV12-3 or TRBV12-4 and TRBJ2-2, with 10 positions matching TRBD2. V lost 6 bases and J lost 1; bases outside the gene matches: 11. This CDR3 is 18 amino acids long.